This T cell receptor (beta chain) was captured by sequencing in a study of cytomegalovirus exposure and HLA in healthy donors. V was cut by 2 bases and J by 8 bases, with 12 bases left in between. The length of the CDR3 is 14 residues. In germline, CDR1 is MGHDK, CDR2 SYGVNS. PCR involved 60 Vbeta and 13 Jbeta primers. Measured with immunoSEQ multiplex PCR; TCRdb has only the in-frame clones, and not every one. The data show about 110,000 clones, under 85% seen once. Sequencing was carried out using PBMCs. The origin of this receptor is a man younger than 35 in good health and CMV-seronegative. This chain connects TRBV25-1 to TRBJ1-4; D possibly corresponds to TRBD1 (5 bases). CDR3 in DNA: TGTGCCAGCAGTGAAGGAGGGGTAGGAGAAAAACTGTTTTTT. Its protein product is CASSEGGVGEKLFF. The full variable domain, with the rest looked up from reference TRBV25-1 and TRBJ1-4, is EADIYQTPRYLVIGTGKKITLECSQTMGHDKMYWYQQDPGMELHLIHYSYGVNSTEKGDLSSESTVSRIRTEHFPLTLESARPSHTSQYLCASSEGGVGEKLFFGSGTQLSVL.